The rows below give T cell receptor beta chains drawn from one sample of a study of T cell responses to AZD1222 COVID-19 vaccine. The assay was immunoSEQ multiplex PCR, and TCRdb's table has in-frame clones only and misses some. This table has around 150,000 clones, more than 70% appearing once. The sequences come from peripheral blood, collected on day 0 of AZD1222 vaccination. The receptors here all came from an adult in good health. Each CDR3 is given with its conserved first and last residue. Each record gives: V gene, clone size, D gene, J gene, CDR3 protein, CDR3 DNA. A D gene is named only where the DNA matches it firmly. Size tells how often a clone was seen (once, few, many) or the class of an expanded clone, and some rows leave it out.

TRBV11-3	once	TRBD1	TRBJ2-7	CASSLGGTGSYEQYF	TGTGCCAGCAGCTTAGGCGGGACAGGGAGCTACGAGCAGTACTTC
TRBV9	-	-	TRBJ1-1	CASKGSGYTEAFF	TGTGCCAGTAAGGGGTCAGGTTACACTGAAGCTTTCTTT
TRBV7-9	-	-	TRBJ2-1	CASMASTYNEQFF	TGTGCCAGCATGGCTAGCACCTACAATGAGCAGTTCTTC
TRBV4-3	-	TRBD2	TRBJ2-1	CASSQLLAVGNEQFF	TGCGCCAGCAGCCAACTACTAGCGGTGGGGAATGAGCAGTTCTTC
TRBV5-5	-	-	TRBJ1-3	CASSSGGTGIGTIYF	TGTGCCAGCAGCTCCGGGGGCACAGGGATTGGCACCATATATTTT
TRBV2	few	-	TRBJ2-3	CASLRQSTDTQYF	TGTGCCAGCTTAAGGCAAAGCACAGATACGCAGTATTTT
TRBV6-6	once	-	TRBJ1-2	CASSYSNNYGYTF	TGTGCCAGCAGTTACTCGAACAACTATGGCTACACCTTC
TRBV2	-	-	TRBJ1-5	CASSREAEYSNQPQHF	TGTGCCAGCAGCCGCGAGGCGGAGTATAGCAATCAGCCCCAGCATTTT
TRBV30	-	-	TRBJ1-5	CAWKGGSSQPQHF	TGTGCCTGGAAAGGCGGGTCAAGTCAGCCCCAGCATTTT
TRBV6-1	-	-	TRBJ1-5	CASSEVVQGRQPQHF	TGTGCCAGCAGTGAGGTTGTACAGGGTAGGCAGCCCCAGCATTTT
TRBV27	-	-	TRBJ2-7	CASSLSTGDPSNEQYF	TGTGCCAGCAGTTTATCGACTGGGGACCCTTCCAACGAGCAGTACTTC
TRBV6-6	-	-	TRBJ1-2	CASSYRGDTENYGYTF	TGTGCCAGCAGTTATAGGGGGGACACCGAGAACTATGGCTACACCTTC
TRBV2	-	-	TRBJ1-1	CASKESWLQNTEAFF	TGTGCCAGTAAAGAGTCCTGGCTGCAGAACACTGAAGCTTTCTTT
TRBV30	-	-	TRBJ1-1	CAWGTGNTEAFF	TGTGCCTGGGGTACAGGGAACACTGAAGCTTTCTTT
TRBV10-3	few	-	TRBJ2-1	CAISVLDEQFF	TGTGCCATCAGTGTTCTCGATGAGCAGTTCTTC
TRBV2	few	-	TRBJ2-7	CAGSVTGIYEQYF	TGTGCCGGTTCGGTCACAGGGATCTACGAGCAGTACTTC
TRBV6-2/TRBV6-3	-	TRBD2	TRBJ2-1	CASSYSGTSARQFF	TGTGCCAGCAGTTACTCCGGGACTAGCGCGAGGCAGTTCTTC
TRBV6-5	-	-	TRBJ2-7	CASSPGPVLYEQYF	TGTGCCAGCAGCCCAGGACCCGTGCTCTACGAGCAGTACTTC
TRBV19	once	-	TRBJ2-1	CASSTGLTAYNEQFF	TGTGCCAGTAGTACCGGACTAACCGCATACAATGAGCAGTTCTTC
TRBV4-2	-	TRBD1	TRBJ1-4	CASSPRRTTGGGEKLFF	TGTGCCAGCAGCCCGAGGAGAACGACAGGGGGCGGTGAAAAACTGTTTTTT
TRBV12-3/TRBV12-4	-	-	TRBJ2-4	CASSFGGDIQYF	TGTGCCAGCAGTTTCGGGGGAGACATTCAGTACTTC
TRBV24-1	-	-	TRBJ1-1	CATSRRGLNTEAFF	TGTGCCACCAGTCGTCGGGGGTTGAACACTGAAGCTTTCTTT
TRBV7-3	-	-	TRBJ2-7	CASSLGAHYEQYF	TGTGCCAGCAGCTTAGGGGCCCACTACGAGCAGTACTTC
TRBV28	-	-	TRBJ1-1	CASRARSFGLTNTEAFF	TGTGCCAGCAGGGCCCGGAGCTTTGGACTAACGAACACTGAAGCTTTCTTT
TRBV9	-	-	TRBJ2-1	CASSVGLRAADNEQFF	TGTGCCAGCAGCGTAGGTCTCAGGGCGGCTGACAATGAGCAGTTCTTC
TRBV28	-	TRBD1	TRBJ1-2	CASSLARGHRGGGYTF	TGTGCCAGCAGTTTGGCCAGGGGGCACCGAGGCGGTGGCTACACCTTC
TRBV9	-	-	TRBJ1-3	CASSVEGAGSVNTIYF	TGTGCCAGCAGCGTAGAAGGCGCAGGGTCCGTAAACACCATATATTTT
TRBV30	-	TRBD1	TRBJ1-6	CAWSLDRVNSPLHF	TGTGCCTGGAGTCTCGACAGGGTAAATTCACCCCTCCACTTT
TRBV7-9	once	TRBD1	TRBJ1-2	CASSLGLDRVNYGYTF	TGTGCCAGCAGCTTAGGACTGGACAGGGTAAACTATGGCTACACCTTC
TRBV30	-	-	TRBJ2-1	CAWSRLGTNYYNEQFF	TGTGCCTGGAGTCGCCTCGGGACAAATTATTACAATGAGCAGTTCTTC
TRBV28	-	TRBD1	TRBJ2-3	CASSLDRASTDTQYF	TGTGCCAGCAGTTTGGACAGGGCAAGCACAGATACGCAGTATTTT
TRBV6-2/TRBV6-3	-	TRBD2	TRBJ2-7	CASSQSGRTGQYF	TGTGCCAGCAGCCAGAGCGGGAGAACAGGGCAGTACTTC
TRBV5-1	-	-	TRBJ1-2	CASSLAGGGYTF	TGCGCCAGCAGCTTGGCAGGAGGCGGCTACACCTTC
TRBV6-5	-	-	TRBJ1-2	CASTQDGRVPKGYTF	TGTGCCAGCACCCAAGATGGCAGGGTACCTAAGGGCTACACCTTC
TRBV7-2	-	TRBD2	TRBJ2-3	CASSFGRAWDTQYF	TGTGCCAGCAGCTTTGGGAGGGCTTGGGATACGCAGTATTTT
TRBV27	-	-	TRBJ1-6	CASSPLRGASSPLHF	TGTGCCAGCAGCCCTCTTCGGGGGGCTAGTTCACCCCTCCACTTT
TRBV28	few	-	TRBJ1-5	CASTKLGRSNQPQHF	TGTGCCAGCACCAAACTAGGAAGGAGCAATCAGCCCCAGCATTTT
TRBV29-1	-	TRBD1	TRBJ1-3	CSVGLGQVGNTIYF	TGCAGCGTTGGGTTGGGACAGGTTGGAAACACCATATATTTT
TRBV5-1	-	-	TRBJ2-3	CASSHQDFTDTQYF	TGCGCCAGCAGCCATCAGGATTTCACAGATACGCAGTATTTT
TRBV2	-	-	TRBJ2-1	CASREVGGAYNEQFF	TGTGCCAGCAGGGAGGTGGGGGGCGCCTACAATGAGCAGTTCTTC
TRBV5-8	-	-	TRBJ1-3	CASSLGLRGHSGNTIYF	TGTGCCAGCAGCTTGGGGCTTCGGGGACACTCTGGAAACACCATATATTTT
TRBV5-4	-	TRBD2	TRBJ2-5	CASSLSGRIETQYF	TGTGCCAGCAGCTTAAGCGGGAGAATAGAGACCCAGTACTTC
TRBV19	-	-	TRBJ2-4	CASSIPDGDIQYF	TGTGCCAGTAGTATCCCAGACGGGGACATTCAGTACTTC
TRBV4-1	-	TRBD1	TRBJ1-6	CASSQEGQRRGPLHF	TGCGCCAGCAGCCAAGAGGGACAGAGAAGAGGTCCCCTCCACTTT
TRBV7-6	-	-	TRBJ2-3	CASSLVGGTSTDTQYF	TGTGCCAGCAGCTTAGTGGGCGGAACTAGCACAGATACGCAGTATTTT
TRBV19	-	TRBD1	TRBJ1-2	CASHPDGDRGLGYTF	TGTGCCAGTCATCCCGATGGGGACAGGGGGCTTGGCTACACCTTC
TRBV7-7	few	-	TRBJ1-3	CASSLGRTSSGNTIYF	TGTGCTAGCAGCTTAGGACGGACTAGCTCTGGAAACACCATATATTTT
TRBV12-3/TRBV12-4	-	TRBD2	TRBJ2-4	CASKPSGGLIQYF	TGTGCCAGCAAACCGAGCGGGGGCCTCATTCAGTACTTC
TRBV9	-	TRBD2	TRBJ2-1	CASSVFSGRPGDEQFF	TGTGCCAGCAGCGTTTTTAGCGGGAGGCCCGGGGATGAGCAGTTCTTC
TRBV9	-	TRBD1	TRBJ2-1	CASSVVDWDRVNEQFF	TGTGCCAGCAGCGTAGTAGATTGGGACAGGGTCAATGAGCAGTTCTTC
TRBV27	-	TRBD1	TRBJ2-2	CASSLSRQGASNTGELFF	TGTGCCAGCAGTTTATCGAGACAGGGGGCATCGAACACCGGGGAGCTGTTTTTT
TRBV18	-	-	TRBJ2-7	CASSPLTGSSYEQYF	TGTGCCAGCTCACCACTTACCGGGAGTTCCTACGAGCAGTACTTC
TRBV27	-	-	TRBJ2-3	CASSDRGMTDTQYF	TGTGCCAGCAGCGATAGGGGAATGACAGATACGCAGTATTTT
TRBV7-8	-	-	TRBJ1-2	CASSPRTNYGYTF	TGTGCCAGCAGCCCTAGAACTAACTATGGCTACACCTTC
TRBV7-6	-	TRBD1	TRBJ2-7	CASSNRQGGEQYF	TGTGCCAGCAGCAACCGACAGGGCGGCGAGCAGTACTTC
TRBV5-6	-	-	TRBJ1-1	CASKPSGFTEAFF	TGTGCCAGCAAACCGTCGGGTTTCACTGAAGCTTTCTTT
TRBV7-8	-	-	TRBJ2-6	CASSPVRAGANVLTF	TGTGCCAGCAGCCCAGTGCGTGCTGGGGCCAACGTCCTGACTTTC
TRBV5-1	-	TRBD1	TRBJ2-1	CASSSPTGYNEQFF	TGCGCCAGCAGCTCCCCGACAGGGTACAATGAGCAGTTCTTC
TRBV12-3/TRBV12-4	-	-	TRBJ1-1	CASSFGGEAFF	TGTGCCAGCAGTTTCGGCGGCGAAGCTTTCTTT
TRBV10-3	-	-	TRBJ2-5	CAISVGQETQYF	TGTGCCATCAGTGTAGGGCAAGAGACCCAGTACTTC